This entry describes one T cell receptor (beta chain). The antigen is undetermined. The CDR3 loop spans 15 amino acids. V was trimmed by 3 bases and J by 5 bases, leaving 15 bases between them. The germline V gene has CDR1 ENHRY and CDR2 SYGVKD. The PCR was carried out with 60 Vbeta primers and 13 Jbeta primers. Generated by immunoSEQ multiplex PCR, the TCRdb table keeps only in-frame clones and is missing some. The sample yields some 150,000 clones, roughly 80% seen once. This specimen comes from a study of cytomegalovirus exposure and HLA in healthy donors. Study findings and constraints: TCR beta V- and J-gene trimming, according to a later analysis, was linked to a missense DCLRE1C variant. About 87% or about 30% of the time was how often most TCR beta V segments were productive, according to an earlier analysis.

The TCR originated in a woman in her thirties or forties in good health and CMV-seronegative. This chain links TRBV10-3 with TRBJ2-3, with a tentative D call TRBD1 (6 bases). The sample was PBMCs. For the CDR3, the DNA is TGTGCCATCAGTGATCAAACAGGGTCCGGAGATACGCAGTATTTT. This translates into CAISDQTGSGDTQYF.